A selection of T cell receptor beta chains follows, all from one sample in a study of cytomegalovirus exposure and HLA in healthy donors. Libraries were prepared by immunoSEQ multiplex PCR; TCRdb keeps only in-frame clonotypes and omits some of them. The repertoire has 200,000 to 250,000 clones, roughly 79% of them found once; the top ten carry roughly 0.58%. The specimen sequenced was PBMCs. All receptors come from a woman between 40 and 50 years old in good health and CMV-seronegative. Both conserved end residues are part of each CDR3. A D gene is named only where the DNA matches it firmly. Not all rows give a size; the values are once, few, many and, for expanded clones, a class.

d_call clone_size j_call v_call cdr3_nt cdr3_aa
TRBD1 few TRBJ2-5 TRBV5-1 TGCGCCAGCAGCTGGGACAGGTCTGGAGAGACCCAGTACTTC CASSWDRSGETQYF
TRBD2 . TRBJ2-4 TRBV30 TGTGCCTGGGGGACTAGCGGGGCTGTTGGGTACTTC CAWGTSGAVGYF
. . TRBJ1-1 TRBV7-9 TGTGCCAGCAGCCCGCAGAACAGTAACTCGAACACTGAAGCTTTCTTT CASSPQNSNSNTEAFF
. . TRBJ2-3 TRBV11-3 TGTGCCAGCAGCCTACTCTCCGTGAGCACAGATACGCAGTATTTT CASSLLSVSTDTQYF
. . TRBJ1-2 TRBV5-1 TGCGCCAGCAGCTTGGGGCCCGAACAAGGCTACACCTTC CASSLGPEQGYTF
. few TRBJ2-6 TRBV6-5 TGTGCCAGCACCAAAAGGAGGTCTGGGGCCAACGTCCTGACTTTC CASTKRRSGANVLTF
. . TRBJ2-7 TRBV29-1 TGCAGCGTTGAAGATCCCGACAGAGCCTACGAGCAGTACTTC CSVEDPDRAYEQYF
TRBD1 few TRBJ2-3 TRBV2 TGTGCCAGCAGTGCGAACAGGGGGCTAAATACGCAGTATTTT CASSANRGLNTQYF
. . TRBJ2-7 TRBV5-1 TGCGCCAGCAGCTTGGACAGTTTTTTCGAGCAGTACTTC CASSLDSFFEQYF
. . TRBJ2-5 TRBV28 TGTGCCAGCAGTACAGAAGAGACCCAGTACTTC CASSTEETQYF
TRBD1 . TRBJ2-3 TRBV12-5 TGTGCTAGTGGTAGCGGACAGGGCTTTAGCACAGATACGCAGTATTTT CASGSGQGFSTDTQYF
TRBD1 . TRBJ1-5 TRBV19 TGTGCCAGTAGTGGGACAGGGGGGAATCAGCCCCAGCATTTT CASSGTGGNQPQHF
TRBD2 . TRBJ2-2 TRBV18 TGTGCCAGCCTCCGGACTAGCGGGGGCACCGGGGAGCTGTTTTTT CASLRTSGGTGELFF
. few TRBJ1-2 TRBV28 TGTGCCAGCACCGGGAAAGACTATGGCTACACCTTC CASTGKDYGYTF
. . TRBJ1-5 TRBV7-9 TGTGCCAGCAGCTTAGGGGCGTCCTGGCAGCCCCAGCATTTT CASSLGASWQPQHF
. . TRBJ1-1 TRBV19 TGTGCCAGTGGGAGTAGGACGTCGCTGGCCCGCAAGAACACTGAAGCTTTCTTT CASGSRTSLARKNTEAFF
. few TRBJ1-1 TRBV7-3 TGTGCCAGCAGCTCAAATGCAGGGCAAGCTTTCTTT CASSSNAGQAFF
. . TRBJ2-7 TRBV4-1 TGCGCCAGCAGCCAAACGGAAGGAGGGACCCTCTCCTACGAGCAGTACTTC CASSQTEGGTLSYEQYF
TRBD2 . TRBJ2-1 TRBV19 TGTGCCAGTAGTGGCTGGCTAGCGGGGTTGAATGAGCAGTTCTTC CASSGWLAGLNEQFF
. . TRBJ2-1 TRBV14 TGTGCCAGCAGCCTACAGGGTGGATCCTACAATGAGCAGTTCTTC CASSLQGGSYNEQFF
TRBD1 once TRBJ2-1 TRBV6-5 TGTGCCAGCAGTTATCTGGGACAGGGGTTGTACAATGAGCAGTTCTTC CASSYLGQGLYNEQFF
TRBD1 . TRBJ2-1 TRBV7-2 TGTGCCAGCAGCTTAGTAGGGGGCTTCGGCAATGAGCAGTTCTTC CASSLVGGFGNEQFF
TRBD1 . TRBJ1-5 TRBV19 TGTGCCAGTAGTAAACAGGGGATGAGTCAGCCCCAGCATTTT CASSKQGMSQPQHF
. . TRBJ2-1 TRBV23-1 TGCGCCAGCAGTCAATCAACGGATACAATGAGCAGCGTCTTC CASSQSTDTMSSVF
. . TRBJ1-1 TRBV5-6 TGTGCCAGCAGCTTGGTAGGGGAATCGAACACTGAAGCTTTCTTT CASSLVGESNTEAFF
TRBD1 . TRBJ1-4 TRBV30 TGTGCCTGGAGCGGGCGACAGGGAGGCCGTGAAAAACTGTTTTTT CAWSGRQGGREKLFF
. . TRBJ1-6 TRBV7-2 TGTGCCAGCAGCTTAGCGCAGTTTGCACCCCTCCACTTT CASSLAQFAPLHF
. few TRBJ1-4 TRBV5-4 TGTGCCAGCAGCCTATACGACAGTGTAAATGAAAAACTGTTTTTT CASSLYDSVNEKLFF
. . TRBJ1-2 TRBV6-1 TGTGCCAGCAGTGGCCCCCATAAGGCGGACAGTTCCTATGGCTACACCTTC CASSGPHKADSSYGYTF
. . TRBJ1-1 TRBV5-4 TGTGCCAGCAGCTTGGGGACTAACTCAGCGGAAGCTTTCTTT CASSLGTNSAEAFF
. . TRBJ2-3 TRBV27 TGTGCCAGCAGTTTACTATGGGGGCGACGGACAGATACGCAGTATTTT CASSLLWGRRTDTQYF
. . TRBJ1-1 TRBV7-9 TGTGCCAGCAGTTCAGAACTGACAGGAAACACTGAAGCTTTCTTT CASSSELTGNTEAFF
. . TRBJ1-6 TRBV2 TGTGCCAGCAGTGACGACAGCTCCTATAATTCACCCCTCCACTTT CASSDDSSYNSPLHF
. . TRBJ1-2 TRBV15 TGTGCCACGGGGGAGGGCGGATACTATGGCTACACCTTC CATGEGGYYGYTF
. few TRBJ1-1 TRBV5-1 TGCGCCAGCAGCTTGGTTCCGGGGGTGGACACTGAAGCTTTCTTT CASSLVPGVDTEAFF
TRBD1 . TRBJ1-1 TRBV27 TGTGCCAGCAGGAAGAACGGGGGACAGGACACTGAAGCTTTCTTT CASRKNGGQDTEAFF
. . TRBJ2-5 TRBV5-4 TGTGCCAGCAGCCGTCGACTGGCCCAAGAGACCCAGTACTTC CASSRRLAQETQYF
TRBD1 . TRBJ1-2 TRBV5-1 TGCGCCAGCAGCTTGATGACAGGGGAGCGTTATGGCTACACCTTC CASSLMTGERYGYTF
TRBD1 . TRBJ2-1 TRBV7-3 TGTGCCAGCAGCTTAACCGGACAGGGCCATGTCAATAGCAATGAGCAGTTCTTC CASSLTGQGHVNSNEQFF